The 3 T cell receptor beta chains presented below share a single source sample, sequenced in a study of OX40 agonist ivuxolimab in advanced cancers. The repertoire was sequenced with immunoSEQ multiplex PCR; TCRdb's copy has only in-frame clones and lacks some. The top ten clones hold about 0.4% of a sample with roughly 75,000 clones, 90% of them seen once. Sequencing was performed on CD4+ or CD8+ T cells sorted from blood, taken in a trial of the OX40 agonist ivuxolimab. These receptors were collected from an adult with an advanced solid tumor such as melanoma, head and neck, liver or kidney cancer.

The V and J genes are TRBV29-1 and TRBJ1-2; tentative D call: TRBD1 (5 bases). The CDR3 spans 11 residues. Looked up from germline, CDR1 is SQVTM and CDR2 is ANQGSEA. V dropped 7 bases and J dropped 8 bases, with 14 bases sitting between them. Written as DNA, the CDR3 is TGCAGCGCCGGCAAGGGGTTAGGCTACACCTTC. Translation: CSAGKGLGYTF.

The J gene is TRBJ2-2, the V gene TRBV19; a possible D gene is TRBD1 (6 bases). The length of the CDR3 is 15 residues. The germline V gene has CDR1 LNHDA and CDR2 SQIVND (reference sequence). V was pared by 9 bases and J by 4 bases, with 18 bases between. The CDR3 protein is CASRYPGAGTGELFF. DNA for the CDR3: TGTGCCAGCCGGTACCCAGGGGCGGGCACCGGGGAGCTGTTTTTT.

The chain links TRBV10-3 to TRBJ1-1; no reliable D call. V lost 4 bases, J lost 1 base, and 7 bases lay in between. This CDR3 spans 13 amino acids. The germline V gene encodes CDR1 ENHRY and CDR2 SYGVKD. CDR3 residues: CAISGVGNTEAFF. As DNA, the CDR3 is TGTGCCATCAGTGGGGTCGGGAACACTGAAGCTTTCTTT.